These 9 T cell receptor beta chains were all obtained from the same sample, sequenced in a study of patients and donors after allogeneic stem cell transplantation. In TCRdb, the RT-PCR reads were re-called with MiXCR into one record per CDR3 protein. The table lists about 160,000 distinct CDR3 sequences, roughly 24% of them singletons. The sequenced material came from blood, either unsorted or a sorted T cell fraction (not recorded which). These receptors were collected from a human donor who was either an allogeneic HSCT recipient or a stem cell or donor lymphocyte infusion donor (not recorded which). It is not recorded whose cells these are; they may come from a transplant donor.

The gene calls are TRBV30 and TRBJ1-2; D not certain. Per the germline V gene, CDR1 is GTSNPN and CDR2 is SVGIG (reference sequence). V was clipped by 6 bases and J by 4 bases, with 18 bases between them. This CDR3 comprises 14 residues. The CDR3 spells CACPVGVVGYGYTF. The CDR3 coding sequence is TGTGCCTGCCCCGTCGGGGTTGTGGGCTATGGCTACACCTTC.

This clonotype was seen a few times. This sequence joins TRBV20-1 and TRBJ2-2; 7 bases align to TRBD1. This CDR3 spans 15 amino acids. The germline V gene encodes CDR1 DFQATT and CDR2 SNEGSKA (reference sequence). The CDR3 sequence is CSAIPGTEPTGELFF. CDR3 coding DNA: TGCAGCGCGATCCCGGGGACAGAACCCACCGGGGAGCTGTTTTTT.

This chain uses TRBV3-1 with TRBJ2-5, with 14 bases fitting TRBD2. CDR1 and CDR2 (germline): LGHDT, YNNKEL (reference sequence). V was clipped by 4 bases and J by 2 bases; unmatched bases: 12. The CDR3 covers 19 residues. CDR3 region: CASSLLRLAGGPSQETQYF. DNA of the CDR3: TGTGCCAGCAGCCTACTAAGACTAGCGGGGGGGCCTTCACAAGAGACCCAGTACTTC.

The chain joins TRBV20-1 to TRBJ2-1; D remains unclear. The germline gives CDR1 DFQATT, CDR2 SNEGSKA (reference sequence). CDR3 size: 15 residues. Between the trimmed V and J ends, which lost 0 bases and 1 base, there was a span of 10 bases. The CDR3 loop is CSARDSKRSYNEQFF. CDR3 sequence (DNA): TGCAGTGCTAGAGATTCGAAGAGGTCCTACAATGAGCAGTTCTTC.

The chain employs TRBV2 and TRBJ1-6; D gene unclear. The ends were cut back, 6 bases at V and 3 bases at J, with 6 bases in the middle. CDR3 length: 13 residues. CDR1 and CDR2 from the germline V gene are SNHLY and FYNNEI. In DNA, the CDR3 is TGTGCCAGCAGGGACGGCTATAATTCACCCCTCCACTTT. Amino acids: CASRDGYNSPLHF.

V is TRBV15 and J is TRBJ2-7, with 12 bases identical to TRBD2. J gave up 2 bases and V 5 bases, and 4 bases lay outside the gene matches. The CDR3 covers 15 residues. In germline, CDR1 is LNHNV, CDR2 YYDKDF (reference sequence). The CDR3 spells CATSGRTSGTYEQYF. The CDR3 nucleotides read TGTGCCACCAGCGGAAGGACTAGCGGGACCTACGAGCAGTACTTC.

This chain links TRBV24-1 with TRBJ2-1; 12 bases agree with TRBD2. This CDR3 is built from 16 residues. Germline V lookup: CDR1 KGHDR, CDR2 SFDVKD. With 3 bases clipped from V and 9 bases from J, the junction kept 8 bases outside the gene matches. As DNA, the CDR3 is TGTGCCACCAGTGATCACCTAGCGGGAGGGCCTCTTGAGCAGTTCTTC. Translating it yields CATSDHLAGGPLEQFF.

The V gene is TRBV30, the J gene TRBJ1-4; D not resolved. The germline V and J ends were trimmed by 0 bases and 12 bases, with 11 bases remaining between them. The CDR3 spans 12 residues. Germline CDR1 reads GTSNPN; CDR2 reads SVGIG (reference sequence). The CDR3 spells CAWSVLIGELFF. CDR3 coding DNA: TGTGCCTGGAGTGTACTAATCGGGGAACTGTTTTTT.

The chain joins TRBV10-3 to TRBJ2-5; D not certain. There are 13 residues in the CDR3. The V end was cut by 6 bases, the J end by 2 bases, with 10 bases between. Germline V gene lookup returns CDR1 ENHRY and CDR2 SYGVKD. The CDR3: CAIRIDPQETQYF. DNA for the CDR3: TGTGCCATCAGAATTGACCCACAAGAGACCCAGTACTTC.